This T cell receptor (beta chain) was sequenced during a study of shared clonotypes between healthy human individuals. Study-wide findings and caveats: Naive subsets typically showed greater estimated richness than memory subsets. For naive CD4 cells, approximately 4.7% of clonotypes were shared across a handful of donors.

Note on this clone: Antigen specificity is unknown.

The CDR3 consists of 15 residues. Germline V gene data show CDR1 as LNHDA and CDR2 as SQIVND (reference sequence). The V segment lost 5 bases and the J segment 4 bases; nucleotides outside the gene matches: 8. Naive CD8 populations comprised CD45RO-negative cells positively selected for CCR7, excluding terminally differentiated effector memory CD45RA+ cells. Deep was the level used in running the assay. It was across several immunoSEQ plates that each subset's genomic DNA was evenly split. Assay: immunoSEQ multiplex PCR; the TCRdb copy retains only in-frame clones and omits some. The repertoire consists of about 800,000 clones, with roughly 96% occurring once and the leading ten covering about 0.25%.

V is TRBV19 and J is TRBJ2-7; 10 bases agree with TRBD1. This clonotype was obtained from a man aged 25-45 years in good health. The sample consisted of naive CD8+ T cells sorted from blood. CDR3 coding DNA: TGTGCCAGTAGTCACCGACAGGGGGCGGGTTACGAGCAGTACTTC. Translating it yields CASSHRQGAGYEQYF.